The T cell receptor beta chain described here comes from a study of blood T cell repertoires in COVID-19. Germline CDR1 reads MDHEN; CDR2 reads SYDVKM. Trimming removed 6 bases from V and 0 bases from J, with 12 bases in between. The length of the CDR3 is 16 residues. TCRdb's copy holds only in-frame clones and misses some; the assay was immunoSEQ multiplex PCR. The sample holds 100,000 or so clones, about 93% seen once. This sequence joins TRBV28 and TRBJ1-6, with D possibly matching TRBD1 (6 bases). The sample comprised peripheral blood. The receptor's source is a woman aged 50 to 60 in a cohort sampled during active COVID-19. The CDR3 region is CASRIDRPSYNSPLHF. CDR3 DNA: TGTGCCAGCAGAATAGACAGGCCCTCCTATAATTCACCCCTCCACTTT.